The 25 T cell receptor beta chains given below trace back to one sample, sequenced in a study of cytomegalovirus exposure and HLA in healthy donors. With 60 Vbeta and 13 Jbeta primers, the PCR was carried out. Some clones are missing from TCRdb's copy, which holds only in-frame ones; the method was immunoSEQ multiplex PCR. The sample lists about 98,000 clones, about 81% seen once, with about 1.5% in the top ten. Input material: PBMCs. These receptors originate from a man in his forties in good health and CMV-seronegative.

J is TRBJ2-7 and V is TRBV5-1, with no clear D. Between the trimmed V and J ends, which lost 5 bases and 6 bases, there was a span of 9 bases. This CDR3 has 11 residues. CDR1 SGHRS and CDR2 YFSETQ come from the germline V gene. DNA of the CDR3: TGCGCCAGCAGAAGCGCCGTCGAGCAGTACTTC. This codes for CASRSAVEQYF.

The chain links TRBV19 to TRBJ1-4, with TRBD1 as a possible D gene (5 bases). CDR3 length: 14 residues. CDR1 and CDR2 (germline): LNHDA, SQIVND (reference sequence). Trimming left V 7 bases short and J 4 bases short, with 13 bases between. The CDR3 spells CASTFDSSNEKLFF. CDR3 in DNA: TGTGCCAGTACTTTCGACAGCAGTAATGAAAAACTGTTTTTT. Looking up the rest from reference TRBV19 and TRBJ1-4 gives the full variable domain: DGGITQSPKYLFRKEGQNVTLSCEQNLNHDAMYWYRQDPGQGLRLIYYSQIVNDFQKGDIAEGYSVSREKKESFPLTVTSAQKNPTAFYLCASTFDSSNEKLFFGSGTQLSVL.

The chain joins TRBV29-1 to TRBJ2-3, with TRBD2 matching 7 bases. The V segment lost 1 base and the J segment 0 bases; nucleotides outside the gene matches: 7. The CDR3 consists of 16 residues. Germline assignment: CDR1 SQVTM and CDR2 ANQGSEA. The CDR3 DNA is TGCAGCGTTGAAGGGGCAGCGGGGCTAAGCACAGATACGCAGTATTTT. Protein: CSVEGAAGLSTDTQYF.

The chain carries TRBV19 and TRBJ2-2; 8 bases fit TRBD1. V lost 3 bases and J lost 7; bases outside the gene matches: 13. Looked up from germline, CDR1 is LNHDA and CDR2 is SQIVND (reference sequence). The CDR3 is 17 amino acids. CDR3: CASSIRHTGGKSGELFF. The CDR3 DNA follows: TGTGCCAGTAGTATCCGTCATACAGGGGGTAAAAGCGGGGAGCTGTTTTTT. The variable domain in full, completed from reference TRBV19 and TRBJ2-2, reads DGGITQSPKYLFRKEGQNVTLSCEQNLNHDAMYWYRQDPGQGLRLIYYSQIVNDFQKGDIAEGYSVSREKKESFPLTVTSAQKNPTAFYLCASSIRHTGGKSGELFFGEGSRLTVL.

J is TRBJ2-1 and V is TRBV21-1; the table's TRBD2 call for D was not verified on the DNA. TRBV21-1 is described as a pseudogene. The CDR3 runs to 14 residues. The CDR3: CASSKSERRNEQFF. Written as DNA, the CDR3 is TGTGCCAGCAGCAAAAGCGAGCGTCGCAATGAGCAGTTCTTC.

This chain joins TRBV6-6 and TRBJ2-3; 8 bases are shared with TRBD2. Germline V gene lookup returns CDR1 MNHNY and CDR2 SVGAGI (reference sequence). The length of the CDR3 is 15 residues. V shed 7 bases and J 2 bases; nucleotides not matched to a gene: 8. The CDR3 region is CASTIGGGNTDTQYF. Written as DNA, the CDR3 is TGTGCCAGCACTATCGGGGGGGGAAACACAGATACGCAGTATTTT.

This clone came up a few times. The rearrangement joins TRBV10-1 to TRBJ1-5; possible D gene TRBD1, 6 bases. The CDR3 consists of 14 residues. V dropped 5 bases and J dropped 5 bases, with 13 bases sitting between them. CDR1 is WNHNN, CDR2 SYGVQD, per germline (reference sequence). The DNA of the CDR3 is TGCGCCAGCAGTAAAACAGGGACCGATCAGCCCCAGCATTTT. This encodes CASSKTGTDQPQHF.

The rearrangement links TRBV5-4 to TRBJ1-6, with 7 bases matching TRBD1. The CDR3 is made up of 15 amino acids. V was pared by 4 bases and J by 7 bases, with 8 bases of the junction left unmatched. Germline CDR1 is SGHNT and CDR2 is YYREEE (reference sequence). The CDR3 DNA follows: TGTGCCAGCAGCACCCAGGACAGGCCAAATTCACCCCTCCACTTT. Translation gives CASSTQDRPNSPLHF.

This chain joins TRBV2 and TRBJ2-3; D might be TRBD1 (6 bases). The CDR3 is 15 residues long. CDR1 and CDR2 (germline): SNHLY, FYNNEI. The V gene lost 3 bases and the J gene lost 6 bases, with 16 bases spanning the gap. The CDR3 nucleotides are TGTGCCAGCAGTGAGACCCCTACAACAGGGGATACGCAGTATTTT. The encoded protein is CASSETPTTGDTQYF.

This CDR3 reads CASSLMRGSTEAFF. CDR3 DNA: TGTGCCAGCAGCTTAATGCGGGGTTCCACTGAAGCTTTCTTT. The chain is built from TRBV7-2 and TRBJ1-1; no clear D. The CDR3 consists of 14 residues. CDR1 and CDR2 (germline): SGHTA, FQGNSA. V lost 2 bases to trimming and J lost 4 bases, with 11 bases between them.

The V and J genes are TRBV19 and TRBJ2-7; 11 bases are shared with TRBD1. The CDR3 runs to 15 residues. Looked up from germline, CDR1 is LNHDA and CDR2 is SQIVND (reference sequence). V lost 6 bases to trimming and J lost 6 bases; unmatched junction nucleotides: 10. CDR3 in DNA: TGTGCCAGTAGGGGACAGGGGGTACCTTTATCCGAGCAGTACTTC. Its translation: CASRGQGVPLSEQYF.

The rearrangement links TRBV10-2 to TRBJ1-2; D not certain. The CDR3 is made up of 15 amino acids. Germline V gene sequence: CDR1 WSHSY, CDR2 SAAADI. Between the trimmed V and J ends, which lost 6 bases and 2 bases, there was a span of 16 bases. As DNA, the CDR3 is TGCGCCAGCAGAGATAAACGGAGTGCAAACTATGGCTACACCTTC. Protein sequence: CASRDKRSANYGYTF.

This sequence joins TRBV9 and TRBJ2-3, with 7 bases fitting TRBD1. This CDR3 comprises 14 residues. Germline V gene data show CDR1 as SGDLS and CDR2 as YYNGEE. Trimming removed 7 bases from V and 9 bases from J; junction bases left unmatched: 14. The CDR3 is CASAYDREPVTQYF. The DNA of the CDR3 is TGTGCCAGCGCCTATGACAGGGAGCCAGTCACGCAGTATTTT.

This chain joins TRBV2 and TRBJ2-3, with D uncertain. Germline assignment: CDR1 SNHLY and CDR2 FYNNEI. The CDR3 runs 14 residues. The ends were cut back, 3 bases at V and 0 bases at J, with 7 bases in the middle. CDR3 nucleotides: TGTGCCAGCAGTGACAAATTCAGCACAGATACGCAGTATTTT. Encoded protein: CASSDKFSTDTQYF.

The chain carries TRBV5-1 and TRBJ2-5; 11 bases are a match to TRBD2. Trimming took 3 bases from V and 2 from J; bases not matched to a gene: 6. The CDR3 extends over 16 amino acids. CDR1 is SGHRS, CDR2 YFSETQ, per germline. The CDR3 protein is CASSSGLAGGQETQYF. DNA of the CDR3: TGCGCCAGCAGCTCTGGCTTAGCGGGGGGGCAAGAGACCCAGTACTTC.

This clone has more than one count but fewer than ten. This chain uses TRBV7-2 with TRBJ1-1; maybe TRBD1 (6 bases). The V end was cut by 0 bases, the J end by 3 bases, with 11 bases between. Germline loops: CDR1 SGHTA, CDR2 FQGNSA. This CDR3 spans 15 amino acids. The CDR3 spells CASSLASGVDTEAFF. CDR3 DNA: TGTGCCAGCAGCTTAGCGTCAGGGGTCGACACTGAAGCTTTCTTT.

A few counts support this clone. The chain is built from TRBV6-1 and TRBJ1-5, with D unresolved. This CDR3 comprises 13 residues. V lost 4 bases and J 3 bases, leaving 7 bases between the germline ends. The germline CDR1 and CDR2 sequences are MNHNS and SASEGT. CDR3 DNA sequence: TGTGCCAGCAGTGGCACCTACAATCAGCCCCAGCATTTT. Translation: CASSGTYNQPQHF.

The J gene is TRBJ1-1, the V gene TRBV5-1; D unresolved. The V end lost 1 base, the J end lost 0 bases, and 7 bases lay between the germline ends. From germline, CDR1 is SGHRS and CDR2 YFSETQ. The CDR3 runs to 14 residues. CDR3 loop: CASSLLSMNTEAFF. CDR3 nucleotide sequence: TGCGCCAGCAGCTTGCTGAGTATGAACACTGAAGCTTTCTTT.

The chain has TRBV9 and TRBJ1-4; perhaps TRBD1 as D (6 bases). The germline V and J ends were trimmed by 4 bases and 5 bases, with 12 bases remaining between them. The germline CDR1 and CDR2 sequences are SGDLS and YYNGEE. This CDR3 is built from 14 residues. The CDR3 sequence: CASSTGQQNEKLFF. CDR3 sequence (DNA): TGTGCCAGCAGCACCGGACAGCAGAATGAAAAACTGTTTTTT.

The table lists this clone with a few counts. V is TRBV15 and J is TRBJ1-5; D may be TRBD1 (5 bases). The V gene lost 0 bases and the J gene lost 0 bases, with 12 bases spanning the gap. Germline-derived CDR1 and CDR2 are LNHNV and YYDKDF (reference sequence). The CDR3 has 17 amino acids. The CDR3 region has the DNA TGTGCCACCAGCAGAGATGTGGGGCATTATAGCAATCAGCCCCAGCATTTT. Amino acids: CATSRDVGHYSNQPQHF.

The rearrangement joins TRBV7-3 to TRBJ2-3; 11 bases fit TRBD2. The V and J ends lost 5 bases and 4 bases, in that order; junction bases with no gene match: 5. Germline V CDR1 and CDR2: SGHTA, FQGTGA. The CDR3 sequence is 15 residues long. Here the CDR3 reads CASSRTSGGPDTQYF. The CDR3 nucleotides are TGTGCCAGCAGCCGTACTAGCGGGGGCCCAGATACGCAGTATTTT.

In this sample, this clone turned up once. V is TRBV6-5 and J is TRBJ1-2; 10 bases map to TRBD1. Germline values: CDR1 MNHEY, CDR2 SVGAGI. V was pared by 8 bases and J by 6 bases, with 9 bases of the junction left unmatched. This CDR3 comprises 14 residues. CDR3 sequence reads: CASRGTGALNGYTF. CDR3 nucleotide sequence: TGTGCCAGCCGGGGGACAGGGGCTCTGAATGGCTACACCTTC.

The gene calls are TRBV7-2 and TRBJ2-7; 7 bases agree with TRBD1. The V and J ends lost 0 bases and 11 bases, in that order; junction bases with no gene match: 10. Germline V lookup: CDR1 SGHTA, CDR2 FQGNSA. There are 14 residues in the CDR3. The CDR3 region is CASSLAQPTGEKYF. Written as DNA, the CDR3 is TGTGCCAGCAGCTTAGCCCAACCCACAGGGGAGAAGTACTTC.

The CDR3 nucleotides are TGTGCCAGCAGCTTAGAATTAGGACAACAAGAGACCCAGTACTTC. Residues: CASSLELGQQETQYF. V gene TRBV7-9 combines with J gene TRBJ2-5, with D perhaps TRBD1 (5 bases). V was cut by 1 base and J by 2 bases, with 11 bases left in between. The CDR3 is 15 amino acids. Germline loops: CDR1 SEHNR, CDR2 FQNEAQ (reference sequence).

The V and J genes are TRBV15 and TRBJ1-3, with D possibly being TRBD1 (5 bases). With 3 bases removed from V and 0 bases from J, the gap between germline ends came to 12 bases. This CDR3 is 16 amino acids long. The germline gives CDR1 LNHNV, CDR2 YYDKDF (reference sequence). The CDR3 DNA reads TGTGCCACCAGCAGGGACATCCGAGCCTCTGGAAACACCATATATTTT. This sequence encodes CATSRDIRASGNTIYF. Complete variable domain (other parts from reference TRBV15 and TRBJ1-3): DAMVIQNPRYQVTQFGKPVTLSCSQTLNHNVMYWYQQKSSQAPKLLFHYYDKDFNNEADTPDNFQSRRPNTSFCFLDIRSPGLGDTAMYLCATSRDIRASGNTIYFGEGSWLTVV.